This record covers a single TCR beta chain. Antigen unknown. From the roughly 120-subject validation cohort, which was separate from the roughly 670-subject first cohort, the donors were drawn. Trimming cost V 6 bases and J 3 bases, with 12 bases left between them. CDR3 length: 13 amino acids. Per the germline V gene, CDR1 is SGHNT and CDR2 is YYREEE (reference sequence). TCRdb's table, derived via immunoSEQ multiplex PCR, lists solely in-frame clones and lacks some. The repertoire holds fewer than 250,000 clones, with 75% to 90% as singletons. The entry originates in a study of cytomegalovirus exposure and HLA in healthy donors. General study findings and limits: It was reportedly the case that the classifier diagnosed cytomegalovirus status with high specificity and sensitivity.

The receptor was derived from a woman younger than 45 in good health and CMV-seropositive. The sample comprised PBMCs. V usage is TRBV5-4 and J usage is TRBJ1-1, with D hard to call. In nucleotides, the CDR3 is TGTGCCAGCATCAGAGACCGACACACTGAAGCTTTCTTT. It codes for CASIRDRHTEAFF.